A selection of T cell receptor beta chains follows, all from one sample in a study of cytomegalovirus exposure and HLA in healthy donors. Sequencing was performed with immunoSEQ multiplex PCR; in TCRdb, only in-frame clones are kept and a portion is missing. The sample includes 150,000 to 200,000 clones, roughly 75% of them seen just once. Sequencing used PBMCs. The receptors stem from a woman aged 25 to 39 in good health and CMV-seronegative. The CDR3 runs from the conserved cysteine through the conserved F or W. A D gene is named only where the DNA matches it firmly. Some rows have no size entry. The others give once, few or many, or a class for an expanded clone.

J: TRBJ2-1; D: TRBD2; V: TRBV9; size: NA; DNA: TGTGCCAGCAGCGTAGAGGCGGGGGTCTACAATGAGCAGTTCTTC; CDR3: CASSVEAGVYNEQFF
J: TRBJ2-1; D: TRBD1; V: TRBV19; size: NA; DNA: TGTGCCAGTAGTCACCGGGACAGGGGGATCAATGAGCAGTTCTTC; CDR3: CASSHRDRGINEQFF
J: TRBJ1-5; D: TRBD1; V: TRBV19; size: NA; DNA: TGTGCCAGTAGTATAGTACAGGGGGCGGATCAGCCCCAGCATTTT; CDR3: CASSIVQGADQPQHF
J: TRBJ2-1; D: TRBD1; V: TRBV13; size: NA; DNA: TGTGCCAGCAGCCGACCTTTGGGACAGGGTATCAATGAGCAGTTCTTC; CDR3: CASSRPLGQGINEQFF
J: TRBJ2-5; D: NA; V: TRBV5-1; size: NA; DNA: TGCGCCAGCAGCTTGGGCCAGGGCCAAGAGACCCAGTACTTC; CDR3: CASSLGQGQETQYF
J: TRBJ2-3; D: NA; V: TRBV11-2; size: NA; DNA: TGTGCCAGCAGCTCCCGGCTTGTCGGGGGCACAGATACGCAGTATTTT; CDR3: CASSSRLVGGTDTQYF
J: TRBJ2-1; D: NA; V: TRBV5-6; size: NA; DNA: TGTGCCAGCAGCTTGGTACTCAATGAGCAGTTCTTC; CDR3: CASSLVLNEQFF
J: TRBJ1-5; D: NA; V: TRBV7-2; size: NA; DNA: TGTGCCAGCAGCTTAGCGGGGGGACCCAATCAGCCCCAGCATTTT; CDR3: CASSLAGGPNQPQHF
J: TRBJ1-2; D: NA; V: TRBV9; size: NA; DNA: TGTGCCAGCAGCGTCCTCCCGGGCTATGGCTACACCTTC; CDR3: CASSVLPGYGYTF
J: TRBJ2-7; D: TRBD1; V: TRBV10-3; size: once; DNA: TGTGCCATCAGTGAGTCTCTCGGGACAGGGGTACGCGAGCAGTACTTC; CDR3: CAISESLGTGVREQYF
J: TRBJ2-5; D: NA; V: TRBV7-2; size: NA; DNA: TGTGCCAGCACCCGTCCCGGAGGGACCCAGTACTTC; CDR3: CASTRPGGTQYF
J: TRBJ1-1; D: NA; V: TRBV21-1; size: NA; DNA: TGTGCCAGCAGCAATAGGGGCAGTCCCGGCTGGAACACTGAAGCTTTCTTT; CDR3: CASSNRGSPGWNTEAFF
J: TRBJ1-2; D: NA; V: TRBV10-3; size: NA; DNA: TGTGCCATCAGTGAGAATCCCCAGACAGGAGTTTTCTTC; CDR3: CAISENPQTGVFF
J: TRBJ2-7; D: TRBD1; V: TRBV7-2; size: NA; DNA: TGTGCCAGTGGACCGGGACAGGTGTACGAGCAGTACTTC; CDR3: CASGPGQVYEQYF
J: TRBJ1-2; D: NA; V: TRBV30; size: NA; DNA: TGTGCCTGGAATCCACACCATGGAGGAGCTAACTATGGCTACACCTTC; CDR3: CAWNPHHGGANYGYTF
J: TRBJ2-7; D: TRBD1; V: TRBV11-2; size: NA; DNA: TGTGCCAGCAGCCCGACCTGGGACAGGGGCTACGAGCAGTACTTC; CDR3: CASSPTWDRGYEQYF
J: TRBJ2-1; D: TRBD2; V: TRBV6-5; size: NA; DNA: TGTGCCAGCAGTTACCTACTAGCGGGGAAGGTAAATGAGCAGTTCTTC; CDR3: CASSYLLAGKVNEQFF
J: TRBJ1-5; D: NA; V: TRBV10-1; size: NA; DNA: TGCGCCAGCAGTGAGTCAGGGGACAATCAGCCCCAGCATTTT; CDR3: CASSESGDNQPQHF
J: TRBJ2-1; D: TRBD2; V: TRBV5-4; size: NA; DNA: TGTGCCAGCAGCTCCAGAGTAGCGGGGGGGCTTGAGCAGTTCTTC; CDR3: CASSSRVAGGLEQFF
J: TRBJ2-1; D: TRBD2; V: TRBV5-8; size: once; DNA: TGTGCCAGCAGCTTCATGGGGACTAGCGGGACCTTAGCCTCCTACAATGAGCAGTTCTTC; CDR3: CASSFMGTSGTLASYNEQFF
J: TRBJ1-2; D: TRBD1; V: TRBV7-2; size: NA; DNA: TGTGCCAGCAGCCCAGGGGGCGTTTTCTATGGCTACACCTTC; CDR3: CASSPGGVFYGYTF
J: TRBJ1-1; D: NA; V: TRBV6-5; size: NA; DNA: TGTGCCAGCAGGTACAGGGAGACTGAAGCTTTCTTT; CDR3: CASRYRETEAFF
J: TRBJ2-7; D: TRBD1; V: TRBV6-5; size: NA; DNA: TGTGCCAGCAGTTACCGGGGACAGGGCACCTACGAGCAGTACTTC; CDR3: CASSYRGQGTYEQYF
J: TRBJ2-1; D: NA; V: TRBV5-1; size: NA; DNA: TGCGCCAGCGGCTTTAATCGTGGGCAGGAGCAGTTCTTC; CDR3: CASGFNRGQEQFF
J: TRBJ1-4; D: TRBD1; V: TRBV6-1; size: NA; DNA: TGTGCCAGCCATATTACAGGGGCTGTAAAACTGTTTTTT; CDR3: CASHITGAVKLFF
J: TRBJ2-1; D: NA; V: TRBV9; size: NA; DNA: TGTGCCAGCAGCCCCGTCGTAGCTCATGAGCAGTTCTTC; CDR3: CASSPVVAHEQFF
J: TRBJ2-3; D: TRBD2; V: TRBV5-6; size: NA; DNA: TGTGCCAACAGCTTGTGGACTAGCGGGGTCGCGGATACGCAGTATTTT; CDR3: CANSLWTSGVADTQYF
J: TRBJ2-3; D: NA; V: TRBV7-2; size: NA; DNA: TGTGCCAGCAGCTTACGTCTGCAGGGCTACACAGATACGCAGTATTTT; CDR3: CASSLRLQGYTDTQYF
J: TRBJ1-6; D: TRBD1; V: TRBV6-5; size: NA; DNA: TGTGCCAGCCGGGGGAGGACAGGGGTTAATTCACCCCTCCACTTT; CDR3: CASRGRTGVNSPLHF
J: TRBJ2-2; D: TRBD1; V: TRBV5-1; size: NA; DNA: TGCGCCAGCAGCCCACCGGGACAGGGGAACACCGGGGAGCTGTTTTTT; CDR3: CASSPPGQGNTGELFF
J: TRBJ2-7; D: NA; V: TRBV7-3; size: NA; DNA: TGTGCCAGCAGCTTAACTCAGGGCCACGAGCAGTACTTC; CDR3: CASSLTQGHEQYF
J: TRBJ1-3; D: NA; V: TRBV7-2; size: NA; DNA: TGTGCCAGCAGCTTAGTGGGACTATCTGGAAACACCATATATTTT; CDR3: CASSLVGLSGNTIYF
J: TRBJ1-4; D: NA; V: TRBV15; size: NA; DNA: TGTGCCACCTCGAGCTCAACTAATGAAAAACTGTTTTTT; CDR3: CATSSSTNEKLFF
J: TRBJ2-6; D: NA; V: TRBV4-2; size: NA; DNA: TGTGCCAGCAGTCCAGGGGCTGGGGCCAACGTCCTGACTTTC; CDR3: CASSPGAGANVLTF
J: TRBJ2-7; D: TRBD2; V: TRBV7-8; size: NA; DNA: TGTGCCAGCAGCTCCGCTAGCGGGATCACCTACGAGCAGTACTTC; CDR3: CASSSASGITYEQYF
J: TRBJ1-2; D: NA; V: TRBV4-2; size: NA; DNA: TGTGCCAGCAGCCAAGACGGGCTACGGGGGTCCAACTATGGCTACACCTTC; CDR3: CASSQDGLRGSNYGYTF
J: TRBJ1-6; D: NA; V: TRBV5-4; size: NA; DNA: TGTGCCAGCCGAGAACAGGGACCCTGGAGCTCCTATAATTCACCCCTCCACTTT; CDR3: CASREQGPWSSYNSPLHF
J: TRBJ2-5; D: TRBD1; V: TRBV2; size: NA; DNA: TGTGCCAGCAACCCCCGGACAGGGGGCGGAGAGACCCAGTACTTC; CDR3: CASNPRTGGGETQYF
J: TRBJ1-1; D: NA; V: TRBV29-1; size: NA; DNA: TGCAGCGTTGAGGGAGTGAACACTGAAGCTTTCTTT; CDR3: CSVEGVNTEAFF
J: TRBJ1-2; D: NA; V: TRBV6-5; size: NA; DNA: TGTGCCAGCAGTTACCGACTGAAGGGGTATGGCTACACCTTC; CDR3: CASSYRLKGYGYTF
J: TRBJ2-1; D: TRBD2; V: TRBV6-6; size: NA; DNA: TGTGCCAGCACTAGCGGGGCCCGTTCGGGGCTCTTCTTC; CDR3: CASTSGARSGLFF
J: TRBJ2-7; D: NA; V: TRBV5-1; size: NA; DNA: TGCGCCAGCAGAGGAACAAGAGGGAGCGAGCAGTACTTC; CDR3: CASRGTRGSEQYF
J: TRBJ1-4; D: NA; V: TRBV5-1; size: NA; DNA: TGCGCCAGCAGCCTCGGAGCTAATGAAAAACTGTTTTTT; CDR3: CASSLGANEKLFF
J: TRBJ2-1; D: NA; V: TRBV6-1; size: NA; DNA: TGTGCCAGCAGTGAAAGGAGTGGGGCCGCGCCCAATGAGCAGTTCTTC; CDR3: CASSERSGAAPNEQFF
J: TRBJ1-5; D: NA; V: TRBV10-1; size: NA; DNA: TGCGCCAGCAGTCCTCAGGGCAATCAGCCCCAGCATTTT; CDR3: CASSPQGNQPQHF
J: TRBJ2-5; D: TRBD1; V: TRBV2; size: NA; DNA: TGTGCCAGCGGGACAGGGTACGAGACCCAGTACTTC; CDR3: CASGTGYETQYF
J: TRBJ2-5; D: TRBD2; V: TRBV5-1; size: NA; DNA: TGCGCCAGCACCAATCTACTAGCGGGGGACCTCCGGGAGACCCAGTACTTC; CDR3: CASTNLLAGDLRETQYF
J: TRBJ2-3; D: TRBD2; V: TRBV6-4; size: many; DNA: TGTGCCAGCAGTGAGGGACTAGCGGGTGGGGCAGATACGCAGTATTTT; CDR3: CASSEGLAGGADTQYF
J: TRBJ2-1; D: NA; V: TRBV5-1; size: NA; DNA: TGCGCCAGCAGCTTGGGACAGGTTTACAATGAGCAGTTCTTC; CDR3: CASSLGQVYNEQFF
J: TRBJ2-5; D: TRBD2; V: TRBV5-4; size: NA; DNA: TGTGCCAGCAGCCCGACTAGCGGGGGGGGAGAGACCCAGTACTTC; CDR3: CASSPTSGGGETQYF
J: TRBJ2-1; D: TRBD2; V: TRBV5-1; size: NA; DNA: TGCGCCAGCAGCGGGGGACTAGCGGGAGAAAATGAGCAGTTCTTC; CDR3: CASSGGLAGENEQFF
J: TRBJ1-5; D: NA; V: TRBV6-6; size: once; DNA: TGTGCCAGCAGTTACTTTTTTGAGGGCAATCAGCCCCAGCATTTT; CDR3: CASSYFFEGNQPQHF
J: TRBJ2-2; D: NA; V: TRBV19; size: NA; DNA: TGTGCCACCTCCCGGGAGCCGAACACCGGGGAGCTGTTTTTT; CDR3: CATSREPNTGELFF
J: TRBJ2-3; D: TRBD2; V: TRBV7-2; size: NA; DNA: TGTGCCAGCAGCTTCCGACTAGCGGGGGCTAGGACAGATACGCAGTATTTT; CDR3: CASSFRLAGARTDTQYF